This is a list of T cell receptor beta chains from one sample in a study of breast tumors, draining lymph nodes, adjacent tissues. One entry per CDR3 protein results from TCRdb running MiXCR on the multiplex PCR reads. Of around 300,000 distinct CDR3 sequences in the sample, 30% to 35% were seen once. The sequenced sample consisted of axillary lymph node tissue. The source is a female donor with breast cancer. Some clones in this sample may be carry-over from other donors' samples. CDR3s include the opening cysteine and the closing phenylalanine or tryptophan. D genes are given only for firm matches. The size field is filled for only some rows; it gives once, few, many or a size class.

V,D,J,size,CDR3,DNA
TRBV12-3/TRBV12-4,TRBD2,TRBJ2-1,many,CASSSRLAGYNEQFF,TGTGCCAGCAGCTCCCGACTAGCGGGATACAATGAGCAGTTCTTC
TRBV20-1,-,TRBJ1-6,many,CSAREEGVNSPLHF,TGCAGTGCTAGAGAGGAGGGGGTTAATTCACCCCTCCACTTT
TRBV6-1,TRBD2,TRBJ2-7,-,CASRGGRQATYEQYF,TGTGCCAGCAGGGGCGGGAGACAAGCTACCTACGAGCAGTACTTC
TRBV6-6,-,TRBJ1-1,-,CASSYMEGAEAFF,TGTGCCAGCAGTTACATGGAAGGCGCTGAAGCTTTCTTT
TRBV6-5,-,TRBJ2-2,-,CASSYFTGLGELFF,TGTGCCAGCAGTTACTTCACAGGTCTCGGGGAGCTGTTTTTT
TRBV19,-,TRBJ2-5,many,CASSSRGGQETQYF,TGTGCCAGTAGCTCCCGGGGAGGACAAGAGACCCAGTACTTC
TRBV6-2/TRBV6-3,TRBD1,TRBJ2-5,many,CASSYPGQARWTQYF,TGTGCCAGCAGTTACCCGGGACAGGCAAGATGGACCCAGTACTTC
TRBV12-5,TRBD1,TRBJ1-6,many,CASGFWAKQGGGESFTLHF,TGTGCTAGTGGTTTCTGGGCTAAACAGGGGGGTGGCGAGTCCTTCACCCTCCACTTT
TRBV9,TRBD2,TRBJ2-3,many,CASSVRGSKDTQYF,TGTGCCAGCAGCGTACGCGGGAGCAAAGATACGCAGTATTTT
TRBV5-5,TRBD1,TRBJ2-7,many,CASSTRGQGLREQYF,TGTGCCAGCAGCACGAGGGGACAGGGACTAAGGGAGCAGTACTTC
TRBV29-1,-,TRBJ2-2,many,CSVLTSSIAGELFF,TGCAGCGTTCTAACTAGTTCTATTGCCGGGGAGCTGTTTTTT
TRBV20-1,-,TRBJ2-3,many,CSAETDTQYF,TGCAGTGCCGAAACAGATACGCAGTATTTT
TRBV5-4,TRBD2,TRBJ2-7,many,CASSLAGGIYEQYF,TGTGCCAGCAGCTTAGCGGGAGGCATTTACGAGCAGTACTTC
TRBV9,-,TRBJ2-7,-,CASSEGSRPYEQYF,TGTGCCAGCAGTGAGGGATCCCGGCCCTACGAGCAGTACTTC
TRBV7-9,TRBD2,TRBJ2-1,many,CASSRPPSGTRYSEQFF,TGTGCCAGCAGTCGCCCACCTTCCGGGACTAGGTACAGTGAGCAGTTCTTC
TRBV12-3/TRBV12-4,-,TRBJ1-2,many,CASSLDFGPSPYGYTF,TGTGCCAGCAGTTTAGATTTCGGGCCCTCACCTTATGGCTACACCTTC
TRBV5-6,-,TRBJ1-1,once,CASSLRVGQLEAFF,TGTGCCAGCAGCTTGAGGGTTGGCCAGCTTGAAGCTTTCTTT
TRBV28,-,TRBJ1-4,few,CASNPGVTNEKLFF,TGTGCCAGTAATCCCGGGGTGACTAATGAAAAACTGTTTTTT
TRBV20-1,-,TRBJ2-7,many,CSARAEQGWTYEQYF,TGCAGTGCTAGAGCAGAACAGGGATGGACCTACGAGCAGTACTTC
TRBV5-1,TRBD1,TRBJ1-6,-,CASSSSPATTGASPLHF,TGCGCCAGCAGCTCCTCCCCAGCCACGACAGGGGCTTCACCCCTCCACTTT
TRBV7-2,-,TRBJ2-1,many,CASSLRPYSSYNEQFF,TGTGCCAGCAGCTTACGCCCGTATAGCTCCTACAATGAGCAGTTCTTC
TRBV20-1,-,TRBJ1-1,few,CSARSDRSDTEAFF,TGCAGTGCTCGCAGCGACAGGTCGGACACTGAAGCTTTCTTT
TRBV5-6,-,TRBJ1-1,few,CASSLDEVRYTEAFF,TGTGCCAGCAGCTTGGATGAGGTACGATACACTGAAGCTTTCTTT
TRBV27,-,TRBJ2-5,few,CASSRTVLKETQYF,TGTGCCAGCAGTAGAACGGTCCTCAAAGAGACCCAGTACTTC
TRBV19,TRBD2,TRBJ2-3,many,CASSKTSGTNTDTQYF,TGTGCCAGTAGCAAGACTAGCGGGACCAACACAGATACGCAGTATTTT
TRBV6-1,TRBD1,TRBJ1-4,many,CASRDRAWTNEKLFF,TGTGCCAGCAGGGACAGGGCTTGGACTAATGAAAAACTGTTTTTT
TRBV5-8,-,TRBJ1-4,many,CASSLGSRSNEKLFF,TGTGCCAGCAGCTTGGGGTCGCGGTCGAATGAAAAACTGTTTTTT
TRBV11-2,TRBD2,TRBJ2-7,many,CASSRAGEAYEQYF,TGTGCCAGCAGCCGAGCGGGAGAGGCTTACGAGCAGTACTTC
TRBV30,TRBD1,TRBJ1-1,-,CAWKKQGFEAFF,TGTGCCTGGAAAAAACAGGGGTTTGAAGCTTTCTTT
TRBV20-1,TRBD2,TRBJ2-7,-,CSASWGRGDHQQYF,TGCAGTGCTAGCTGGGGGCGGGGGGACCACCAGCAGTACTTC
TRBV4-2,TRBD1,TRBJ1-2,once,CASSQGLAGQNYGYTF,TGTGCCAGCAGCCAAGGACTAGCGGGACAGAACTATGGCTACACCTTC
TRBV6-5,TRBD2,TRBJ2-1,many,CASGKTSGGHNEQFF,TGTGCCAGCGGCAAGACTAGCGGGGGTCACAATGAGCAGTTCTTC
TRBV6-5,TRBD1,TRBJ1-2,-,CASSHGPRQGAHGYTF,TGTGCCAGCAGTCACGGACCCAGACAGGGGGCGCATGGCTACACCTTC
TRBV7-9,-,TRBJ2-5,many,CASSFGKQETQYF,TGTGCCAGCAGCTTTGGGAAACAAGAGACCCAGTACTTC
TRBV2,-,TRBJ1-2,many,CASSERTDYGYTF,TGTGCCAGCAGTGAACGGACAGACTATGGCTACACCTTC
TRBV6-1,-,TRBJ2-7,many,CASSARGGSGEQYF,TGTGCCAGCAGCGCGAGAGGGGGGTCTGGAGAGCAGTACTTC